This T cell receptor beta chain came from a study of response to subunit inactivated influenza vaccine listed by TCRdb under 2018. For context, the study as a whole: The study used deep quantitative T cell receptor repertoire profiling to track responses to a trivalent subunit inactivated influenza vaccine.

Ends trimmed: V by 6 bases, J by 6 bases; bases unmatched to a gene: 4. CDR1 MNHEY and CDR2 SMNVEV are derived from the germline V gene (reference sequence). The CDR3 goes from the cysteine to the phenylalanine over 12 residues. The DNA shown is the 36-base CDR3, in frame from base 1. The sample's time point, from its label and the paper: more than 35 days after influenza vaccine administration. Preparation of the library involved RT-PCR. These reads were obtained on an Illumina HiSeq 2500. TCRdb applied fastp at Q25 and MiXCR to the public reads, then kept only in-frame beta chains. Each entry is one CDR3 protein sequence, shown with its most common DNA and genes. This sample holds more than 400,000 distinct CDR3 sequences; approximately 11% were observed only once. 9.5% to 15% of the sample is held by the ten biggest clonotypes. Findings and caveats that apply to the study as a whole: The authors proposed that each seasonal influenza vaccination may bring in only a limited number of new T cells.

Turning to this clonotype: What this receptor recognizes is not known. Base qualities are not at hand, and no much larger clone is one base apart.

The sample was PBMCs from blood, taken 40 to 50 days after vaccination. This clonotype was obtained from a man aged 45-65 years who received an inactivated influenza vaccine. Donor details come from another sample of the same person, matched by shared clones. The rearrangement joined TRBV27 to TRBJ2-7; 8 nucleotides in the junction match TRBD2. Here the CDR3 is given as CASSSGRSEQYF. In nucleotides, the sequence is TGTGCCAGCAGCAGCGGGAGAAGCGAGCAGTACTTC.